Described below is a single T cell receptor (beta chain) sequence and its context. What antigen it recognizes has not been identified. One base away there is no much larger clone; base qualities are not given. Preparation of the library involved the immunoSEQ multiplex PCR assay. TCRdb provides this immuneACCESS table in a form limited to in-frame rearrangements. Some clones are lacking; in checked studies, under half of them reflect an unresolved V gene, and why the rest are absent is not known. The sample yields tens of thousands of clones; 80% to 95% were counted once. The ten most abundant clones make up 0.75% to 0.95% of the sample. These data are taken from a study of T cell changes during pregnancy in multiple sclerosis (dated by TCRdb to about 2019). As for the study more broadly: The study examined how the T cell repertoire changed over the course of pregnancy in women with multiple sclerosis.

CDR1 and CDR2, looked up from the germline V gene, are SGHTA and FQGNSA. V is cut by 3 bases and J by 3 bases, and the space between the germline ends is 9 bases. The CDR3 measures 14 amino acids from cysteine to phenylalanine. The kept DNA is CDR3 alone, 42 bases in frame from the first base. The chain couples TRBV7-2 to TRBJ1-5; possibly the D gene is TRBD1, per 5 matching bases. Specimen: peripheral blood, collected in the first trimester of pregnancy. The origin of this receptor is a female donor with multiple sclerosis, enrolled in a pregnancy study. The sequence in DNA is TGTGCCAGCAGCTTTCAGGGAATCAATCAGCCCCAGCATTTT. This yields the protein CASSFQGINQPQHF.